This T cell receptor beta chain was identified during a study of PD-1 blockade in classical Hodgkin lymphoma. General study points: Anyone who began nivolumab under 1 year after ASCT was excluded. Baseline TCR diversity was reportedly lower in newly diagnosed patients than in healthy donors. It was reported as lower still in relapsed/refractory patients.

All the patients suffered relapse after autologous stem cell transplantation, and brentuximab vedotin exposure differed. Germline CDR1 is SGHRS and CDR2 is YFSETQ. The CDR3 is made up of 14 amino acids. Trimming took 4 bases from V and 0 from J, leaving 9 bases between them. The method was immunoSEQ multiplex PCR; TCRdb's version includes in-frame clones alone and lacks a portion of them. The sample lists 30,000 to 40,000 clones, just over 75% occurring once. To note about this clone: Its antigen remains unidentified.

This sequence joins TRBV5-1 and TRBJ2-3; D gene unclear. This clonotype originated in a human donor with classical Hodgkin lymphoma. The sample here was peripheral blood mononuclear cells (PBMCs), taken before the second cycle of nivolumab. The CDR3 DNA reads TGCGCCAGCAGCCAAGTATTCAGCACAGATACGCAGTATTTT. This gives the protein CASSQVFSTDTQYF.